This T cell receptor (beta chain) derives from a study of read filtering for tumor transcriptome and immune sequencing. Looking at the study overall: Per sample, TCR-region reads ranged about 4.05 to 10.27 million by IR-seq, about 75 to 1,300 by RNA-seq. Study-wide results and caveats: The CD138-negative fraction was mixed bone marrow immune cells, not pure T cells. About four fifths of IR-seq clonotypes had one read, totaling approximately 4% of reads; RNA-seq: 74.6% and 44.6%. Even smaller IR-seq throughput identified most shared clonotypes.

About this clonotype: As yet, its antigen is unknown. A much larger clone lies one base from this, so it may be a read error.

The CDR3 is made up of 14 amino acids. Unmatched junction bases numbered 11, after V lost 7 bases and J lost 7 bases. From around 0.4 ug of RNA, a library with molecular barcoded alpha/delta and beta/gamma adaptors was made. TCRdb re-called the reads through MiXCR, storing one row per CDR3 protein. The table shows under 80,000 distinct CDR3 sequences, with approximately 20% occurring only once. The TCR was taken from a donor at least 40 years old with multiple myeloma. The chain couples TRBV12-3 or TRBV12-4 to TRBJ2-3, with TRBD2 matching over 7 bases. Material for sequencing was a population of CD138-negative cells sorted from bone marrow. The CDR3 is CASTRDYETNTQYF. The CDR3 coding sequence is TGTGCCAGCACGAGGGACTATGAGACAAATACGCAGTATTTT.